This T cell receptor (beta chain) was documented in a study of T cell responses to AZD1222 COVID-19 vaccine. Study results and caveats: After two AZD1222 doses, spike-specific TCR breadth and depth rose versus day 0. Repertoire samples came only from after the peak T cell response.

Germline assignment: CDR1 SEHNR and CDR2 FQNEAQ (reference sequence). The V gene lost 2 bases and the J gene lost 6 bases, with 13 bases spanning the gap. CDR3 length equals 14 residues. On this clone: Its target is unknown.

Using immunoSEQ multiplex PCR, the repertoire was profiled, and TCRdb retains in-frame clones only, with some absent. The sample contains about 180,000 clones, more than 75% of which appear only once. This TCR was recovered from an adult who received the AZD1222 COVID-19 vaccine. Source: peripheral blood, taken 28 days after the second AZD1222 dose. The rearrangement joins TRBV7-9 to TRBJ1-2; D may be TRBD1 (5 bases). The CDR3: CASSLYRGSDGYTF. DNA of the CDR3: TGTGCCAGCAGCTTATATCGGGGCAGTGATGGCTACACCTTC.